This passage covers 15 T cell receptor beta chains from one sample sequenced in a study of cytotoxic CD8 clonotypes in ibrutinib-treated CLL. Data came from immunoSEQ multiplex PCR; TCRdb stores just in-frame clones and leaves some out. The sample includes around 150,000 clones, 80% of them seen just once. The input for sequencing was PBMCs, taken after 36 months of ibrutinib treatment. These receptors were taken from a human donor with chronic lymphocytic leukemia.

This rearrangement joins TRBV4-2 to TRBJ1-3; 9 bases fit TRBD1. Unmatched junction bases numbered 4, after V lost 0 bases and J lost 4 bases. There are 16 residues in the CDR3. In germline, CDR1 is LGHNA, CDR2 YNFKEQ. CDR3 amino acids: CASSQDGTGGGNTIYF. Here the CDR3 DNA reads TGTGCCAGCAGCCAAGATGGTACAGGGGGCGGAAACACCATATATTTT.

The chain couples TRBV10-3 to TRBJ1-1; D not certain. V was trimmed by 8 bases and J by 0 bases, leaving 7 bases between them. Looked up from germline, CDR1 is ENHRY and CDR2 is SYGVKD. This CDR3 has 12 amino acids. The CDR3 here is CAIHDMNTEAFF. CDR3 bases: TGTGCCATCCACGATATGAACACTGAAGCTTTCTTT.

This clone was recorded once. The chain is built from TRBV18 and TRBJ2-7, with TRBD1 matching over 7 bases. CDR1 and CDR2 (germline): KGHSH, LQKENI. The V and J ends lost 6 bases and 3 bases, in that order; junction bases with no gene match: 11. The CDR3 length is 15 residues. The CDR3 region is CASSPRGPQDYEQYF. The CDR3 DNA is TGTGCCAGCTCCCCTAGGGGGCCTCAAGACTACGAGCAGTACTTC. The variable domain in full, completed from reference TRBV18 and TRBJ2-7, reads NAGVMQNPRHLVRRRGQEARLRCSPMKGHSHVYWYRQLPEEGLKFMVYLQKENIIDESGMPKERFSAEFPKEGPSILRIQQVVRGDSAAYFCASSPRGPQDYEQYFGPGTRLTVT.

V is TRBV9 and J is TRBJ1-4; a possible D gene is TRBD1 (5 bases). The V end lost 0 bases, the J end lost 6 bases, and 12 bases lay between the germline ends. The CDR3 is made up of 15 amino acids. Germline V gene sequence: CDR1 SGDLS, CDR2 YYNGEE. CDR3 loop: CASSVGGAEYEKLFF. CDR3 DNA sequence: TGTGCCAGCAGCGTAGGGGGCGCGGAGTATGAAAAACTGTTTTTT.

This chain links TRBV18 with TRBJ1-6; D is uncertain. The CDR3 length is 15 residues. From germline, CDR1 is KGHSH and CDR2 LQKENI. Trimming removed 3 bases at V and 0 bases at J, with 6 bases between. This CDR3 reads CASSPASSYNSPLHF. DNA of the CDR3: TGTGCCAGCTCACCGGCGAGCTCCTATAATTCACCCCTCCACTTT.

The rearrangement joins TRBV2 to TRBJ1-1; the D is unclear. V lost 4 bases, J lost 5 bases, and 11 bases lay in between. From germline, CDR1 is SNHLY and CDR2 FYNNEI. The CDR3 totals 13 residues. CDR3 amino acids: CASSVRESTEAFF. CDR3 sequence (DNA): TGTGCCAGCAGTGTAAGGGAATCGACTGAAGCTTTCTTT.

There are a few counts of this clone. Written as DNA, the CDR3 is TGCAGTGCTGCACAGGGCGGCTACACCTTC. Its translation is CSAAQGGYTF. This chain uses TRBV20-1 with TRBJ1-2, with D possibly matching TRBD1 (6 bases). In germline, CDR1 is DFQATT, CDR2 SNEGSKA (reference sequence). V was shortened by 5 bases and J by 8 bases, with 9 bases between the two germline ends. This CDR3 has 10 amino acids.

This clone was recorded once. The J gene is TRBJ2-7, the V gene TRBV7-9; 8 bases map to TRBD1. Germline CDR1 is SEHNR and CDR2 is FQNEAQ (reference sequence). This CDR3 comprises 14 residues. V lost 10 bases and J lost 3; bases outside the gene matches: 11. CDR3 bases: TGTGCCAACCTTTCCGGACAGGGAGGCTACGAGCAGTACTTC. Its protein is CANLSGQGGYEQYF.

V and J are TRBV5-1 and TRBJ2-4; 11 bases agree with TRBD2. The CDR3 extends over 18 amino acids. Germline assignment: CDR1 SGHRS and CDR2 YFSETQ. The V segment lost 5 bases and the J segment 0 bases; nucleotides outside the gene matches: 10. CDR3 in amino acids: CASSTGTSGVLAKNIQYF. The CDR3 DNA reads as TGCGCCAGCAGTACCGGGACTAGCGGAGTTCTAGCCAAAAACATTCAGTACTTC.

V is TRBV27 and J is TRBJ1-5; D is perhaps TRBD1 (5 bases). The V end lost 6 bases, the J end lost 4 bases, and 16 bases lay between the germline ends. This CDR3 is 15 amino acids long. In germline, CDR1 is MNHEY, CDR2 SMNVEV (reference sequence). CDR3 sequence: CASSSDTVKNQPQHF. CDR3 nucleotides: TGTGCCAGCAGCTCGGACACCGTCAAGAATCAGCCCCAGCATTTT.

A few counts support this clone. The V and J genes are TRBV19 and TRBJ2-7; a possible D gene is TRBD1 (5 bases). This CDR3 has 11 amino acids. The germline V and J ends were trimmed by 8 bases and 3 bases, with 8 bases remaining between them. Germline CDR1 LNHDA, CDR2 SQIVND (reference sequence). Here the CDR3 reads CASADSYEQYF. The CDR3 DNA reads TGTGCCAGTGCCGACAGCTACGAGCAGTACTTC.

This chain uses TRBV18 with TRBJ2-7, with D perhaps matching TRBD2 (5 bases). This CDR3 comprises 17 residues. Deletions cut 6 bases from V and 9 bases from J, with 30 bases between. CDR1 is KGHSH, CDR2 LQKENI, per germline. CDR3 nucleotide sequence: TGTGCCAGCTCCCGGTTGGTTGGACTGGGTCTCTACGAGGTGCAGTACTTC. It codes for CASSRLVGLGLYEVQYF.

The chain carries TRBV9 and TRBJ2-1; D is possibly TRBD1 (7 bases). V was cut by 0 bases and J by 4 bases, with 17 bases left in between. CDR3 length equals 17 residues. Germline V gene data show CDR1 as SGDLS and CDR2 as YYNGEE. The CDR3 sequence is CASSVGPGGPSYNEQFF. DNA of the CDR3: TGTGCCAGCAGCGTAGGACCAGGGGGGCCGTCATACAATGAGCAGTTCTTC.

The chain has TRBV9 and TRBJ2-7; TRBD1 or TRBD2 may be the D gene (5 bases each). This CDR3 is built from 13 residues. Germline V gene lookup returns CDR1 SGDLS and CDR2 YYNGEE. Trimming cost V 4 bases and J 2 bases, with 10 bases left between them. The CDR3 bases are TGTGCCAGCAGCAAGGGACCGACCTACGAGCAGTACTTC. Translating it yields CASSKGPTYEQYF.

This chain uses TRBV5-1 with TRBJ1-5; the D is unclear. The CDR3 spans 13 residues. Per germline, CDR1 SGHRS and CDR2 YFSETQ. Trimming left V 1 base short and J 9 bases short, with 11 bases between. The CDR3 here is CASSLKEFGPQHF. In nucleotides, the CDR3 is TGCGCCAGCAGCTTGAAGGAGTTTGGGCCCCAGCATTTT.